This T cell receptor beta chain derives from a study of blood T cell repertoires in COVID-19. Study in general: Samples came from the United States, Italy and Spain, spanning acute and convalescent COVID-19. In each case, the material was cDNA or gDNA derived from T cells, B-cell-depleted T cells, or PBMCs.

Authors' analysis steps: For nucleated cells, counts were estimated from reference gene primer amplification. Some clones are missing from TCRdb's copy, which holds only in-frame ones; the method was immunoSEQ multiplex PCR. V and J calls and clone size are given by that table; D and trimming were obtained from the DNA. There are about 77,000 clones in the sample; 80% occur only once, and more than 4% lies in the top ten. The sequence derives from a woman aged 70-85 years with acute or convalescent COVID-19. The specimen sequenced was peripheral blood.

The CDR3, as DNA: TGTGCCAGCAGTTACTTGACAGGGGGCGGAACTGAAGCTTTCTTT. This encodes CASSYLTGGGTEAFF. The chain combines TRBV6-5 with TRBJ1-1; 10 bases are a match to TRBD1. CDR3 size: 15 residues. The germline gives CDR1 MNHEY, CDR2 SVGAGI. V gave up 1 base and J gave up 5 bases; unmatched junction bases: 4.